This T cell receptor (beta chain) stems from a study of CD8 T cells in Susac syndrome. Study results and limitations: The study's TCR sequencing and HLA analysis drew on a certain number of individuals. That number was acknowledged as relatively small.

Per germline, CDR1 SGDLS and CDR2 YYNGEE. With 0 bases removed from V and 8 bases from J, the gap between germline ends came to 11 bases. The CDR3 has 14 residues. With random hexamers, reverse transcription was performed on about 0.45 to 1 ug of RNA. The CDR3 of TCR beta was amplified by immunoSEQ multiplex PCR across 54 Vbeta and 13 Jbeta. TCRdb re-called the immunoSEQ multiplex PCR reads through MiXCR, storing one row per CDR3 protein. Altogether 150,000 to 200,000 distinct CDR3 sequences are present, around 94% being singletons, with the ten largest covering more than 0.12%. The authors negatively isolated CD8+ and CD4+ T cells and FACS-enriched TEMRA cells. Concerning this clonotype: The antigen is undetermined.

Sequencing input: CD4+ T cells from PBMCs. The sequence derives from a human donor in good health. The chain joins TRBV9 to TRBJ2-2; TRBD2 might be the D (5 bases). The CDR3 DNA follows: TGTGCCAGCAGCGTAGTTAGAGGGTCTGGGGAGCTGTTTTTT. Residues: CASSVVRGSGELFF.